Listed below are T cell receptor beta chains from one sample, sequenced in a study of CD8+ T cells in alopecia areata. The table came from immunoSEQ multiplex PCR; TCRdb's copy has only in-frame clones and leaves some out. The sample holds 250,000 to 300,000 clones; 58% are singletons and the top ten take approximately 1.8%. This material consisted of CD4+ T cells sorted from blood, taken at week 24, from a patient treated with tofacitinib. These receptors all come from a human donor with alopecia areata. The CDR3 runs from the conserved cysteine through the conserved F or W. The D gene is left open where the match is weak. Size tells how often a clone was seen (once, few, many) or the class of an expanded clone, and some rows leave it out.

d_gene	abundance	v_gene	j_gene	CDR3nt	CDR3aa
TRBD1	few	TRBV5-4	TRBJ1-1	TGTGCCAGCAGCTTGGAGAACAGGGGCACTGAAGCTTTCTTT	CASSLENRGTEAFF
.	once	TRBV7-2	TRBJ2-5	TGTGCCAGCAGCTTCATTTCGGGGACCCAGTACTTC	CASSFISGTQYF
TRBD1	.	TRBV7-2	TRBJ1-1	TGTGCCAGCAGCTTAAAGGGACAGGGTGCCACTGAAGCTTTCTTT	CASSLKGQGATEAFF
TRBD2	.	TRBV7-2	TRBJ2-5	TGTGCCAGCAGCCTACAGAGCGGGGGGGCCGAGGAGACCCAGTACTTC	CASSLQSGGAEETQYF
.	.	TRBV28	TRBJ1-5	TGTGCCAGCAGTTTCGCGTCAGGGAGACAGCCCCAGCATTTT	CASSFASGRQPQHF
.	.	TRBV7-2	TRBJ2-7	TGTGCCAGCAGCTGGCGGGACAACTACGAGCAGTACTTC	CASSWRDNYEQYF
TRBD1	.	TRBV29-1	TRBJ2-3	TGCAGCGTTGCAGGACAGGGGGGGGCAGATACGCAGTATTTT	CSVAGQGGADTQYF
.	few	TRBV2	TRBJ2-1	TGTGCCAGCAGTGCGGTCGGGTCAACCGTGAGGGAGCAGTTCTTC	CASSAVGSTVREQFF
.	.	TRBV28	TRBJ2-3	TGTGCCAGCGGAGATACGCAGTATTTT	CASGDTQYF
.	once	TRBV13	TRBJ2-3	TGTGCCAGCAGCCCTCGTGAGTGGGGGGATACGCAGTATTTT	CASSPREWGDTQYF
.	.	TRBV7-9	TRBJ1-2	TGTGCCAGCAGCTTAGCCGGGGGGCCGATCTATGGCTACACCTTC	CASSLAGGPIYGYTF
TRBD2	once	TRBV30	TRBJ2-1	TGTGCCTCCCGTTATAGCGGGGCCCCCTACAATGAGCAGTTCTTC	CASRYSGAPYNEQFF
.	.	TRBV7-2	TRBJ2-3	TGTGCCAGCAGCTTAGACAGGGACGGCACAGATACGCAGTATTTT	CASSLDRDGTDTQYF
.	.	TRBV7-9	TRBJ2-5	TGTGCCAGCACTTTGGATGAGGCCCAGTACTTC	CASTLDEAQYF
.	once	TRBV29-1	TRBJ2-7	TGCAGCGTTGCCTCCCGCTTCACCTACGAGCAGTACTTC	CSVASRFTYEQYF
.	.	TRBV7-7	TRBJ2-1	TGTGCTAGCAGCTTAGCCCCAGATGGGTTTGGGGATGAGCAGTTCTTC	CASSLAPDGFGDEQFF
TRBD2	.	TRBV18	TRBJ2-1	TGTGCCAGCTCACCACCGTCTAGCGGGGGTTACAATGAGCAGTTCTTC	CASSPPSSGGYNEQFF
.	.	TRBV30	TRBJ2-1	TGTGCCTGGAACGAGGGAATGGGGAATGAGCAGTTCTTC	CAWNEGMGNEQFF
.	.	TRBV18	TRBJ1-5	TGTGCCAGCTCACCAGAGGAAATTAGCAATCAGCCCCAGCATTTT	CASSPEEISNQPQHF
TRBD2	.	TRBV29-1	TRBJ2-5	TGCAGCGCCGTAGCGGGGACATCGGGAGAGACCCAGTACTTC	CSAVAGTSGETQYF
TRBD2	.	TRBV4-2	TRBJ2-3	TGTGCCAGCAGCCAAGATCCCGCTAGCGGGGGGGCAGATACGCAGTATTTT	CASSQDPASGGADTQYF
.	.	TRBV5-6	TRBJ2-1	TGTGCCAGCAGCAGAGTGAGGAATGGTGAGCAGTTCTTC	CASSRVRNGEQFF
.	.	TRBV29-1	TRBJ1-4	TGCAGCGCTCAGGAGGACCGCTATGAAAAACTGTTTTTT	CSAQEDRYEKLFF
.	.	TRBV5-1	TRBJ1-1	TGCGCCAGCAGCTTGGAGAGGAACACTGAAGCTTTCTTT	CASSLERNTEAFF
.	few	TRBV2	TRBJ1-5	TGTGCCAGCAGTGACAGGGGCAATCAGCCCCAGCATTTT	CASSDRGNQPQHF